What follows is one T cell receptor beta chain and its context. The antigen it binds to is not known. The input lacks base qualities; no much larger clone sits a single base away. V is cut back by 7 bases and J by 4 bases, with 5 bases in the junction unmatched. The CDR3 runs 13 amino acids, cysteine and phenylalanine included. Only the CDR3 DNA stays, 39 bases, in frame from base 1. From a lookup of the germline V gene, CDR1 and CDR2 are MNHNS and SASEGT. The sample comes from a study of T cell repertoires and HLA-DP antigens (dated by TCRdb to between 2017 and 2018). Regarding the study in general: Using HeLa cells transduced to present allogeneic HLA-DP, the study set up an in vitro model of CD4+ T cell alloreactivity. The average DNA input was approximately 220 ng for sorted CD137+CD4+ samples versus roughly 1,100 ng for pre-culture CD4+ samples. One alloantigen differed from self by one peptide-binding groove amino acid, whereas the other differed by ten, modelling structurally similar versus dissimilar alloantigens. Of the three donors, two were male and one was female, with ages ranging from the 18-to-29 band to the 60-to-69 band. The investigation overall reported the following: Average cumulative frequency of clones undetected before culture was about 36% against one allele and around 51% against the other. Limitations included only a few donors, a non-physiological HeLa antigen-presenting system, and the use of total CD4+ responder cells. Similar clonality (about 0.41) was observed for sorted CD137+ cells against both alloantigens, and this clonality was much higher than that observed in pre-culture samples (roughly 0.04). The naive and memory CD4+ repertoires were not analysed as separate populations.

Magnetic bead negative selection was used to isolate untouched CD4+ T cells from Ficoll-separated PBMC, with purity averaging about 98%. Untouched CD4+ T cells were isolated from Ficoll-separated PBMC with magnetic beads, reaching approximately 98% purity with negligible CD8+ contamination. Peripheral blood mononuclear cells came from the buffy coats of a few healthy blood donors, who served as the study's donors. Each of the three donors was CMV seronegative. Genomic DNA was extracted with the DNeasy Blood & Tissue Kit. TCRB sequencing was performed on genomic DNA from sorted CD137+CD4+ cells and pre-culture CD4+ baseline samples from each subject. TCRB CDR3 regions were amplified with the immunoSEQ multiplex PCR using forward primers for 54 TRBV segments and reverse primers for 13 TRBJ segments. Deep resolution, with a target of 190,000 or so T cell genomes, was applied to the sequencing of pre-culture CD4+ samples. Sequencing of the amplicons was done on an Illumina HiSeq System, giving 87 bp reads that spanned the CDR3. The authors' pipeline ran thus. PCR and sequencing errors in the reads were corrected, and CDR3 regions were defined by aligning to IMGT reference sequences. Template and unique rearrangement counts were estimated using synthetic template pools. Clonality was computed as 1 minus Pielou's evenness. The Daley-Smith estimator was used to estimate richness. Morisita's index served as the measure of repertoire overlap. A clone counted as low-abundance if it appeared in cultured samples but went undetected in the pre-culture repertoire of the same donor. TCRdb holds this immuneACCESS table with in-frame rearrangements only. Some clones are missing; in checked studies, unresolved V genes explain under half, and the rest has no known cause. V, J and clone size were drawn from that table, and D and trimming were deduced from the DNA. The sample table lists over 60,000 clones, about 80% of them with a count of one. The top ten hold about 1.4% of the sample.

This clonotype was obtained from a man aged 60-69 years in good health and CMV-seronegative. This chain joins TRBV6-1 to TRBJ1-2; 8 of the junction bases match TRBD1. The sequencing input was CD4+ T cells from PBMCs. For the CDR3, the sequence is CASTTGGGYGYTF. The DNA sequence is as follows: TGTGCCAGCACAACAGGGGGTGGCTATGGCTACACCTTC.